The clone carrying this T cell receptor beta chain was picked up many times. This record comes from a study of neurological immune-mediated disorders. TCRdb re-called the 5' RACE reads with MiXCR, one entry per CDR3 protein. The sample records 65,000 to 85,000 distinct CDR3 sequences, approximately 3.3% being singletons. V was clipped by 6 bases and J by 4 bases, with 18 bases between them. The germline V gene has CDR1 SQVTM and CDR2 ANQGSEA. The CDR3 totals 14 residues. The specimen sequenced was PBMCs. The V gene is TRBV29-1, the J gene TRBJ1-2, with D maybe TRBD1 (5 bases). The sequence was collected from a woman in her forties or fifties with multiple sclerosis. The CDR3, as DNA: TGCAGCGTGGCCCGAGGCGGGGGTGGCTATGGCTACACCTTC. It specifies CSVARGGGGYGYTF. The full variable domain, with the rest looked up from reference TRBV29-1 and TRBJ1-2, is SAVISQKPSRDICQRGTSLTIQCQVDSQVTMMFWYRQQPGQSLTLIATANQGSEATYESGFVIDKFPISRPNLTFSTLTVSNMSPEDSSIYLCSVARGGGGYGYTFGSGTRLTVV.